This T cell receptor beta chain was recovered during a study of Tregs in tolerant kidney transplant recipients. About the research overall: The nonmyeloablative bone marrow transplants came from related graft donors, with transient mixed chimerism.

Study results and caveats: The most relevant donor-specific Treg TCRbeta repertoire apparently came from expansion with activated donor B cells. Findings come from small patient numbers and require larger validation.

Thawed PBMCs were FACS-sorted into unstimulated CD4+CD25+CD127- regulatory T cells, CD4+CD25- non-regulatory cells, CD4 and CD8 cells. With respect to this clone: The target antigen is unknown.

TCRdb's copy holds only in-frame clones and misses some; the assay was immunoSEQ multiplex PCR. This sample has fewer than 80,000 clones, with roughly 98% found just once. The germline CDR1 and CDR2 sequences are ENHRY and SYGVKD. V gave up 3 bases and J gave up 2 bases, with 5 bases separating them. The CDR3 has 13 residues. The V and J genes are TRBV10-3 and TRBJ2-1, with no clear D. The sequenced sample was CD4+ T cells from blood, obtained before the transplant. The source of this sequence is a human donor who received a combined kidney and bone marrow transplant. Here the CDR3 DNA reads TGTGCCATCAGTGACAGGCCCTACAATGAGCAGTTCTTC. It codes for CAISDRPYNEQFF.